Following are 6 T cell receptor beta chains from one sample sequenced in a study of CD8 T cells in Susac syndrome. Random-hexamer reverse transcription was applied to roughly 0.5 to 1 ug RNA. TCRdb reprocessed the immunoSEQ multiplex PCR reads with MiXCR, giving one entry per CDR3 protein. The sample includes about 240,000 distinct CDR3 sequences, 90% to 97% of them seen just once. Input material: CD4+ T cells from PBMCs. The receptors derive from a human donor with Susac syndrome.

V usage is TRBV29-1 and J usage is TRBJ1-2, with TRBD1 identical over 8 bases. Per germline, CDR1 SQVTM and CDR2 ANQGSEA. With V trimmed by 6 bases and J by 10 bases, 4 bases remained unmatched. This CDR3 contains 10 residues. The CDR3, as DNA: TGCAGCGTGGGACAGGAGGTCTACACCTTC. Translating gives CSVGQEVYTF.

A few counts support this clonotype. V is TRBV7-2 and J is TRBJ2-5, with D unclear. The CDR3 sequence is 12 residues long. Looked up from germline, CDR1 is SGHTA and CDR2 is FQGNSA. Deletions cut 3 bases from V and 0 bases from J, with 2 bases between. The CDR3 protein is CASSFNQETQYF. The DNA for the CDR3 is TGTGCCAGCAGCTTTAACCAAGAGACCCAGTACTTC.

The chain employs TRBV7-9 and TRBJ1-2, with a tentative D call TRBD1 (6 bases). V was clipped by 1 base and J by 8 bases, with 17 bases between them. The CDR3 contains 15 residues. CDR1 and CDR2 (germline): SEHNR, FQNEAQ (reference sequence). The CDR3 spells CASSLERGTFVGYTF. The CDR3 bases are TGTGCCAGCAGCTTAGAAAGGGGGACATTCGTCGGCTACACCTTC.

This chain links TRBV28 with TRBJ2-7; the D gene is possibly TRBD1 (6 bases). The germline CDR1 and CDR2 sequences are MDHEN and SYDVKM. The CDR3 has 13 amino acids. Trimming took off 3 bases at V and 3 bases at J, with 9 bases between the two ends. CDR3: CASSFGQFYEQYF. The CDR3 nucleotides read TGTGCCAGCAGTTTTGGACAGTTCTACGAGCAGTACTTC.

V and J are TRBV30 and TRBJ1-5, with D tentatively TRBD1 (5 bases). Germline V CDR1 and CDR2: GTSNPN, SVGIG (reference sequence). The CDR3 is 14 amino acids. V lost 2 bases and J 0 bases, leaving 8 bases between the germline ends. CDR3 nucleotides: TGTGCCTGGAGTCCAGGGAATAGCAATCAGCCCCAGCATTTT. This encodes CAWSPGNSNQPQHF.

This clonotype was seen once. This rearrangement joins TRBV5-4 to TRBJ2-5, with 10 bases fitting TRBD1. The CDR3 covers 15 residues. Germline V CDR1 and CDR2: SGHNT, YYREEE (reference sequence). Trimming at V came to 3 bases and at J to 7 bases, leaving 9 bases not matched to a gene. CDR3 residues: CASSSGGTGVGTQYF. CDR3 DNA sequence: TGTGCCAGCAGCTCCGGGGGGACAGGGGTGGGGACCCAGTACTTC.